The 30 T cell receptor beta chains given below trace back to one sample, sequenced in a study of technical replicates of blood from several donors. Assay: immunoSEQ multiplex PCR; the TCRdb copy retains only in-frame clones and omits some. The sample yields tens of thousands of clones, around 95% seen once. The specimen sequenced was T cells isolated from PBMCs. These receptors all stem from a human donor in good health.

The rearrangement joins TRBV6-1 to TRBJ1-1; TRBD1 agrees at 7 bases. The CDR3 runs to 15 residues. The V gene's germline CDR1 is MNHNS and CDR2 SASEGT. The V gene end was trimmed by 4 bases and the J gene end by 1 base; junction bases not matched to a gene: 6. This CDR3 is CASSATGVGNTEAFF. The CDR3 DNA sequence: TGTGCCAGCAGTGCCACAGGGGTTGGGAACACTGAAGCTTTCTTT.

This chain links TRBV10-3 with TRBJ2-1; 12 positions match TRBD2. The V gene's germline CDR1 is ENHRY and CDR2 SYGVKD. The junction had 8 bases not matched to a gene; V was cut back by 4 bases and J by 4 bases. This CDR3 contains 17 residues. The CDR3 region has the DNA TGTGCCATCAGTGGCACTCCAACTAGCGGGAGGTACAATGAGCAGTTCTTC. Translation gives CAISGTPTSGRYNEQFF.

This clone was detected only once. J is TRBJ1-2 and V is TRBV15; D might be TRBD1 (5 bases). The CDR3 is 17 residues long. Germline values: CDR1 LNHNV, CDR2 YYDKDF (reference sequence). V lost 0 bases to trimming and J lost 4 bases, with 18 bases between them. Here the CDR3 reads CATSRDHGGRSTYGYTF. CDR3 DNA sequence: TGTGCCACCAGCAGAGACCATGGGGGGAGGAGTACCTATGGCTACACCTTC.

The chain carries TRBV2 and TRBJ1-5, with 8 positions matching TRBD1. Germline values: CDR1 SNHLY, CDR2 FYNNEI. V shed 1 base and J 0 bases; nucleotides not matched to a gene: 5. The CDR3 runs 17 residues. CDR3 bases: TGTGCCAGCAGTGAAGGCCGGACAGGGTATAGCAATCAGCCCCAGCATTTT. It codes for CASSEGRTGYSNQPQHF.

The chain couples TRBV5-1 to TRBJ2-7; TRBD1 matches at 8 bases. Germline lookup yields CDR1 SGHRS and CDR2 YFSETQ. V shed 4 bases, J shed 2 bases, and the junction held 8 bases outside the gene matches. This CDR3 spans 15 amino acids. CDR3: CASSLRQGTPYEQYF. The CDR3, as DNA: TGCGCCAGCAGCCTCCGACAGGGGACCCCCTACGAGCAGTACTTC.

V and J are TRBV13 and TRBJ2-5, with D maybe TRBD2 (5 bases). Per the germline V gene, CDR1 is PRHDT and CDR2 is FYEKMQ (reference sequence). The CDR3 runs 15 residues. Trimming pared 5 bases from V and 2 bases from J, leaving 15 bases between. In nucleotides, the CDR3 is TGTGCCAGCAGCCCGTACCGGGGTTTACAAGAGACCCAGTACTTC. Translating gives CASSPYRGLQETQYF.

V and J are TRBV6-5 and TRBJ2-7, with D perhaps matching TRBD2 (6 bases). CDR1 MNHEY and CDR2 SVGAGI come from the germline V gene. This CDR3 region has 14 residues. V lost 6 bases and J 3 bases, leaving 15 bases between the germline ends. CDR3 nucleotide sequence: TGTGCCAGCAGGTATCTCCCGGGAGACTACGAGCAGTACTTC. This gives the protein CASRYLPGDYEQYF.

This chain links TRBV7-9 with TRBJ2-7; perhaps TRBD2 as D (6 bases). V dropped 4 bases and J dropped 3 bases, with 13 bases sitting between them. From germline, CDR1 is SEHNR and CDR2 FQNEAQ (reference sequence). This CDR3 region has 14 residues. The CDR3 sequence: CASSSGDIYYEQYF. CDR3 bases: TGTGCCAGCAGCTCGGGAGACATCTACTACGAGCAGTACTTC.

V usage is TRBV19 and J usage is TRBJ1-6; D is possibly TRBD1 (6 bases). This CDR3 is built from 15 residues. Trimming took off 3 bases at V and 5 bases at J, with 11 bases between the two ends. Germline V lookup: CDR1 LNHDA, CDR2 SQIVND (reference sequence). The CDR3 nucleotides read TGTGCCAGTAGTATTACCAGGGGAGATAATTCACCCCTCCACTTT. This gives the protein CASSITRGDNSPLHF.

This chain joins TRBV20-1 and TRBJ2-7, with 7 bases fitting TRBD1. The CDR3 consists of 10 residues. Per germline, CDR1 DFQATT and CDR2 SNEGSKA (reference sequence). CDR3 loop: CRGTAYEQYF. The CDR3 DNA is TGCAGGGGGACAGCCTACGAGCAGTACTTC.

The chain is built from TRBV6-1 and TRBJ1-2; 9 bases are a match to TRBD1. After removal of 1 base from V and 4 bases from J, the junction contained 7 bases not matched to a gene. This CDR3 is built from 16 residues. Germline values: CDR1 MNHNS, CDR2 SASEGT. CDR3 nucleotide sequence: TGTGCCAGCAGTGAAGGACTACAGGGGGCAGGCTATGGCTACACCTTC. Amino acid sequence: CASSEGLQGAGYGYTF.

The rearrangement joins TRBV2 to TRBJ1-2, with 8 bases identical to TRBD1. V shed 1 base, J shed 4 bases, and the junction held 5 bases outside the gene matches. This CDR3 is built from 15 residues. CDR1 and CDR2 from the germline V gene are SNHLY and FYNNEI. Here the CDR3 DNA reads TGTGCCAGCAGTGAAGACGGGACAGGCCTCTATGGCTACACCTTC. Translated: CASSEDGTGLYGYTF.

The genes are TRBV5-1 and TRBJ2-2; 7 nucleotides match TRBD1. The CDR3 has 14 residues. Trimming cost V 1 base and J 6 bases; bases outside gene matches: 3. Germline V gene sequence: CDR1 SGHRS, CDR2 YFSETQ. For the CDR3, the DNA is TGCGCCAGCAGCTTGAACAGGGGACCCGGGGAGCTGTTTTTT. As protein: CASSLNRGPGELFF.

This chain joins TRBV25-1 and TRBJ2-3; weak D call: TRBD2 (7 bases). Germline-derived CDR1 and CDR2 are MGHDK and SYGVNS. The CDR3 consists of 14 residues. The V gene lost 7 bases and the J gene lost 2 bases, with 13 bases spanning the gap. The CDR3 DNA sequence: TGTGCCAGCACCGGGGGGCGGTACACAGATACGCAGTATTTT. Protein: CASTGGRYTDTQYF. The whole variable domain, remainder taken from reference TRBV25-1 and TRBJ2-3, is EADIYQTPRYLVIGTGKKITLECSQTMGHDKMYWYQQDPGMELHLIHYSYGVNSTEKGDLSSESTVSRIRTEHFPLTLESARPSHTSQYLCASTGGRYTDTQYFGPGTRLTVL.

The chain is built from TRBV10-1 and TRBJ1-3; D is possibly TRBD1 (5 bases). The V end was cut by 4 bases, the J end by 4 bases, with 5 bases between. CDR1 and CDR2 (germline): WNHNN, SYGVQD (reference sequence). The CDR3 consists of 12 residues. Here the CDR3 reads CASSGQGNTIYF. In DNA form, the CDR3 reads TGCGCCAGCAGTGGACAGGGAAACACCATATATTTT.

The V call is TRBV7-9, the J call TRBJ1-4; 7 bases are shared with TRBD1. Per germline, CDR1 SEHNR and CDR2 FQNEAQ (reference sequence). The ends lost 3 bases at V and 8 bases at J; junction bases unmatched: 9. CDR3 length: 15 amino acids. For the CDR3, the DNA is TGTGCCAGCAGCTTCTCAGACAGGGTCCGGGAAAAACTGTTTTTT. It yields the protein CASSFSDRVREKLFF.

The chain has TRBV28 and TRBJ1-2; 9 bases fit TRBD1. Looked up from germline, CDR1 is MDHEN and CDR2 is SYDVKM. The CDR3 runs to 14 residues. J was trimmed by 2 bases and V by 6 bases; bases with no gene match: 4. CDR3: CASRGQGVNYGYTF. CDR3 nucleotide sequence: TGTGCCAGCAGGGGACAGGGAGTGAACTATGGCTACACCTTC.

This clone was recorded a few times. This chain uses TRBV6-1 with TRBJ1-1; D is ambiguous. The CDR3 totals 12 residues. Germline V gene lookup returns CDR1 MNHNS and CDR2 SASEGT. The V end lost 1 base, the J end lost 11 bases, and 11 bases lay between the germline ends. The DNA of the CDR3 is TGTGCCAGCAGTGAAGTCCACCGGAGGGCTTTCTTT. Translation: CASSEVHRRAFF.

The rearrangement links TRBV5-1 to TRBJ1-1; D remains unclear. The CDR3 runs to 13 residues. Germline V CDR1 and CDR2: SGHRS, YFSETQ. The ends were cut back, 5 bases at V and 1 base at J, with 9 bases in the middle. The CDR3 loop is CASSPSENTEAFF. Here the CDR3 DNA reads TGCGCCAGCAGTCCCAGTGAGAACACTGAAGCTTTCTTT.

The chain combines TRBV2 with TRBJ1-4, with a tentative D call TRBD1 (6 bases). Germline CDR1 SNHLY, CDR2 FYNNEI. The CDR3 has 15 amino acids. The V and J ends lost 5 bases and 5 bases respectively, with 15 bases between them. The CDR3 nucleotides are TGTGCCAGCAGTCCACGACAGGTCAAAAATGAAAAACTGTTTTTT. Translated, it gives CASSPRQVKNEKLFF. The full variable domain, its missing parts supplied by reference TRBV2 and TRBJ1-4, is EPEVTQTPSHQVTQMGQEVILRCVPISNHLYFYWYRQILGQKVEFLVSFYNNEISEKSEIFDDQFSVERPDGSNFTLKIRSTKLEDSAMYFCASSPRQVKNEKLFFGSGTQLSVL.

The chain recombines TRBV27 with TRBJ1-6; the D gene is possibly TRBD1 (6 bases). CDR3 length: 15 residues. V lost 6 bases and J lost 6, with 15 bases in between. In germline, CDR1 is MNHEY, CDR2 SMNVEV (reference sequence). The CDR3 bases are TGTGCCAGCAGCCCCCGGGGGGCAGCTAATTCACCCCTCCACTTT. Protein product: CASSPRGAANSPLHF.

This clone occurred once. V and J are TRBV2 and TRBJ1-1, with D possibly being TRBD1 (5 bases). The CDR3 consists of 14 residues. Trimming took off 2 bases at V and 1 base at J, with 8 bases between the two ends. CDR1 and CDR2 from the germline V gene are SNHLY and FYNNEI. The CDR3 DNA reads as TGTGCCAGCAGTGAACTTAGGGGGAACACTGAAGCTTTCTTT. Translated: CASSELRGNTEAFF.

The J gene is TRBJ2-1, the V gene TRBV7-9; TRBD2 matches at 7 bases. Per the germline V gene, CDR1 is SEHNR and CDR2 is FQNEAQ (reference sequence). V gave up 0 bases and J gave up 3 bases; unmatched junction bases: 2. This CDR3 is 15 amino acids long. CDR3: CASSLASGIYNEQFF. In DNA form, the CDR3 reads TGTGCCAGCAGCTTAGCCAGCGGGATCTACAATGAGCAGTTCTTC.

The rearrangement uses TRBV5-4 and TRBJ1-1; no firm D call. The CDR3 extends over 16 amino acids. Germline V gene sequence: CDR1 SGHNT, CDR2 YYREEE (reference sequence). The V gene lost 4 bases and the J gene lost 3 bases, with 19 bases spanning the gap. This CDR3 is CASSGFQKTSYTEAFF. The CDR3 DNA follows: TGTGCCAGCAGCGGATTCCAGAAGACTTCGTACACTGAAGCTTTCTTT. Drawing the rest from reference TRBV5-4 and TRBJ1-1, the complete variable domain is ETGVTQSPTHLIKTRGQQVTLRCSSQSGHNTVSWYQQALGQGPQFIFQYYREEENGRGNFPPRFSGLQFPNYSSELNVNALELDDSALYLCASSGFQKTSYTEAFFGQGTRLTVV.

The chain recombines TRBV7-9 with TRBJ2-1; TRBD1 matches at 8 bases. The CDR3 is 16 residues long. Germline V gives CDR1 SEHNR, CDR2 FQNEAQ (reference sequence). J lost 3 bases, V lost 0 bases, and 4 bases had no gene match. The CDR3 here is CASSLAQGAFYNEQFF. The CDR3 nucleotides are TGTGCCAGCAGCTTAGCGCAGGGGGCTTTCTACAATGAGCAGTTCTTC.

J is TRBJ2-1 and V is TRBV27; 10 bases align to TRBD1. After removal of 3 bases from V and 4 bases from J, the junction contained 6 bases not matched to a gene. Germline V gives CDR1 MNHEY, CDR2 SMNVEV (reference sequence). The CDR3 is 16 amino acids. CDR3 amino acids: CASSFDRDRGYNEQFF. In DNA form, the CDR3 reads TGTGCCAGCAGTTTTGACCGGGACAGGGGTTACAATGAGCAGTTCTTC.

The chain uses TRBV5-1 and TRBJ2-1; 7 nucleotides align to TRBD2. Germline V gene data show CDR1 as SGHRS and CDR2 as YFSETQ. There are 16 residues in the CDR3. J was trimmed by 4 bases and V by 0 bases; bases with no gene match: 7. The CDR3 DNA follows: TGCGCCAGCAGCTTGGCGGGGGGTTTGGGTTACAATGAGCAGTTCTTC. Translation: CASSLAGGLGYNEQFF.

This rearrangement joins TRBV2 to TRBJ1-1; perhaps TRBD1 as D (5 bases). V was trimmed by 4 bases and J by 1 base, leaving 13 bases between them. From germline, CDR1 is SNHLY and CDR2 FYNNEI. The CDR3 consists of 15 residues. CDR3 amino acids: CASSGGVRSNTEAFF. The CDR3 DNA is TGTGCCAGCAGTGGGGGGGTTCGATCGAACACTGAAGCTTTCTTT. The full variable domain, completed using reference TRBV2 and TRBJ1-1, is EPEVTQTPSHQVTQMGQEVILRCVPISNHLYFYWYRQILGQKVEFLVSFYNNEISEKSEIFDDQFSVERPDGSNFTLKIRSTKLEDSAMYFCASSGGVRSNTEAFFGQGTRLTVV.

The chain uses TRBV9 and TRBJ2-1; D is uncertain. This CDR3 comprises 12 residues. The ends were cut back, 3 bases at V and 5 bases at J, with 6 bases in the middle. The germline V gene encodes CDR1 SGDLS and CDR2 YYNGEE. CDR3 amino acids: CASSARHNEQFF. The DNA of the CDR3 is TGTGCCAGCAGCGCTAGGCACAATGAGCAGTTCTTC.

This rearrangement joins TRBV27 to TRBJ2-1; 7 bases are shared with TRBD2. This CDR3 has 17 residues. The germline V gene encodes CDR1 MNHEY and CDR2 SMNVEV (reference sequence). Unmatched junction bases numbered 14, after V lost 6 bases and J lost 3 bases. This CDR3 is CASSRKYSGAHYNEQFF. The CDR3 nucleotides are TGTGCCAGCAGCCGGAAGTACAGCGGGGCCCACTACAATGAGCAGTTCTTC.